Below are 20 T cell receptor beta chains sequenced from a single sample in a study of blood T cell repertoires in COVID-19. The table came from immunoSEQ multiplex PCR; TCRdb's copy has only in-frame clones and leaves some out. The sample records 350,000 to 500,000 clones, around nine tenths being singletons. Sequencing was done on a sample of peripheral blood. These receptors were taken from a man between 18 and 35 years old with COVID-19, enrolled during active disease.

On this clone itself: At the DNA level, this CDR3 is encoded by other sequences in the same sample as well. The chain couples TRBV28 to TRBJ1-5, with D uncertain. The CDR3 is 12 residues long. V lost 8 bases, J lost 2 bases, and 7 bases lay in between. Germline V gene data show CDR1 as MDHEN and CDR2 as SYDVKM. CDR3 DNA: TGTGCCAGCGGCGGTGGCAATCAGCCCCAGCATTTT. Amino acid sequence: CASGGGNQPQHF.

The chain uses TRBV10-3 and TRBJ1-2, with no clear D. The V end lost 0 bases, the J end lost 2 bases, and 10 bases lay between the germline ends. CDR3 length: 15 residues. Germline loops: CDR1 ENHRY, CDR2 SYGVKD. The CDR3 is CAISESTRQNYGYTF. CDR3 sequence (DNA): TGTGCCATCAGTGAGTCGACTCGGCAAAACTATGGCTACACCTTC.

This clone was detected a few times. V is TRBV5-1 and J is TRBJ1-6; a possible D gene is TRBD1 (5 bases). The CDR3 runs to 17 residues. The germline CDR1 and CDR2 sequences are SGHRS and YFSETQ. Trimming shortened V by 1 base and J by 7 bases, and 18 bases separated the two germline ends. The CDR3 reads CASSLHDQGMWNSPLHF. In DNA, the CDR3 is TGCGCCAGCAGCTTGCACGACCAGGGTATGTGGAATTCACCCCTCCACTTT.

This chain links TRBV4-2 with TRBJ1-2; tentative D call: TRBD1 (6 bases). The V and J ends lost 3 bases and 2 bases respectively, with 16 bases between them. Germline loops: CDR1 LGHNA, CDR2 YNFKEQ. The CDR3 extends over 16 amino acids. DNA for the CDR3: TGTGCCAGCAGCCAGGCCCGGGACACTTACAACTATGGCTACACCTTC. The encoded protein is CASSQARDTYNYGYTF.

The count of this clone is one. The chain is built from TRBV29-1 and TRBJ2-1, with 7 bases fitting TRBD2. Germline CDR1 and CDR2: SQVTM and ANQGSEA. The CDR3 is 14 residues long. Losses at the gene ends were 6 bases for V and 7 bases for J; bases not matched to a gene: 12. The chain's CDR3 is CSVEAGALLNEQFF. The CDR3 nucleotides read TGCAGCGTGGAGGCGGGAGCGCTTTTGAATGAGCAGTTCTTC.

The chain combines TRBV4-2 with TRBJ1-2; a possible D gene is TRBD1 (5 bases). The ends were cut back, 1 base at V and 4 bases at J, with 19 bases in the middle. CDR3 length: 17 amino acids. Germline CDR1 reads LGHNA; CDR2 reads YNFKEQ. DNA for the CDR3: TGTGCCAGCAGCCAAGCAACCACCCCCGGCCAGGGCTATGGCTACACCTTC. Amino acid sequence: CASSQATTPGQGYGYTF.

The CDR3 sequence: CASSPGTGTYNEQFF. In nucleotides, the CDR3 is TGTGCCAGCAGCCCCGGGACAGGGACATACAATGAGCAGTTCTTC. The genes are TRBV28 and TRBJ2-1; TRBD1 aligns across 9 bases. CDR3 size: 15 residues. CDR1 and CDR2 (germline): MDHEN, SYDVKM. The J segment lost 4 bases and the V segment lost 6 bases, leaving 7 bases of the junction unmatched.

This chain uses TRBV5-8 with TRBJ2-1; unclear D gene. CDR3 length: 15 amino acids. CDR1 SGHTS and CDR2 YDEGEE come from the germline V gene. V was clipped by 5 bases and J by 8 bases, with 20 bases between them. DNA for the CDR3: TGTGCCAGCAGTTTAGGCAGTGCGGTTGTGGATGAGCAGTTCTTC. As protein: CASSLGSAVVDEQFF.

The CDR3 region has the DNA TGTGCCAGCAGCTTGGATCCAGGAACCTACGAGCAGTACTTC. Residues: CASSLDPGTYEQYF. The V and J genes are TRBV5-4 and TRBJ2-7; D is undetermined. Germline CDR1 and CDR2: SGHNT and YYREEE (reference sequence). Trimming shortened V by 0 bases and J by 2 bases, and 9 bases separated the two germline ends. The CDR3 totals 14 residues.

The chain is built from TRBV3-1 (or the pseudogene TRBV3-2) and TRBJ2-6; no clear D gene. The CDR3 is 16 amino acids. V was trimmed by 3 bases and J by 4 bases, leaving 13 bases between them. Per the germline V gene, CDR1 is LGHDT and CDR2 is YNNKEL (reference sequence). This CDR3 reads CASSHWPSRGANVLTF. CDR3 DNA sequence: TGTGCCAGCAGCCACTGGCCCTCACGAGGGGCCAACGTCCTGACTTTC.

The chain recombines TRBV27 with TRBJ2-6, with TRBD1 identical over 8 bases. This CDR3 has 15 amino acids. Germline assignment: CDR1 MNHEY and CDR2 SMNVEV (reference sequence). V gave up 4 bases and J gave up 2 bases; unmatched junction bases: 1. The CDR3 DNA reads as TGTGCCAGCAGTTCAGGGGGCACTGGGGCCAACGTCCTGACTTTC. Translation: CASSSGGTGANVLTF.

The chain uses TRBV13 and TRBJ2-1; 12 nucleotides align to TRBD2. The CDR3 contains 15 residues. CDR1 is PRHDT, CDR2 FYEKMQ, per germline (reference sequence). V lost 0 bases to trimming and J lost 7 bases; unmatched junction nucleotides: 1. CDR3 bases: TGTGCCAGCAGCTTAGGACTAGCGGGGGGTAATGAGCAGTTCTTC. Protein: CASSLGLAGGNEQFF.

CDR3 DNA sequence: TGTGCCAGCAGCTATGGGGAGCGCGGGGGCCAGTACTTC. Residues: CASSYGERGGQYF. The gene calls are TRBV5-4 and TRBJ2-5; 7 bases map to TRBD2. Per the germline V gene, CDR1 is SGHNT and CDR2 is YYREEE (reference sequence). This CDR3 comprises 13 residues. The J segment lost 10 bases and the V segment lost 3 bases, leaving 9 bases of the junction unmatched.

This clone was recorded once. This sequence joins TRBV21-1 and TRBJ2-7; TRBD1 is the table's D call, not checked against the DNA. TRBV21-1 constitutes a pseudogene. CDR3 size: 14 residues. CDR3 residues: CASSKLRGIYEQYF. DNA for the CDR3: TGTGCCAGCAGCAAACTCAGGGGGATCTACGAGCAGTACTTC.

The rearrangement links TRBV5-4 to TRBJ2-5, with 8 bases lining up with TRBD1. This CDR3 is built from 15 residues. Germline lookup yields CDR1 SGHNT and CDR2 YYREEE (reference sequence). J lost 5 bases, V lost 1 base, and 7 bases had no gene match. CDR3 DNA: TGTGCCAGCAGCTTGTCAGGGGGCGCCCGGGAGACCCAGTACTTC. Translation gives CASSLSGGARETQYF. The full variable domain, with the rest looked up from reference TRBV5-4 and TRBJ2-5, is ETGVTQSPTHLIKTRGQQVTLRCSSQSGHNTVSWYQQALGQGPQFIFQYYREEENGRGNFPPRFSGLQFPNYSSELNVNALELDDSALYLCASSLSGGARETQYFGPGTRLLVL.

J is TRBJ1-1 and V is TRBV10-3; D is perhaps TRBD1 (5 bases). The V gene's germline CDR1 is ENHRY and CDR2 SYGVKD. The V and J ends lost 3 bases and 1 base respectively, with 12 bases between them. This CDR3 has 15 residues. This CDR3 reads CAISDSRRGNTEAFF. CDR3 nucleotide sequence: TGTGCCATCAGTGACTCGAGGAGGGGGAACACTGAAGCTTTCTTT.

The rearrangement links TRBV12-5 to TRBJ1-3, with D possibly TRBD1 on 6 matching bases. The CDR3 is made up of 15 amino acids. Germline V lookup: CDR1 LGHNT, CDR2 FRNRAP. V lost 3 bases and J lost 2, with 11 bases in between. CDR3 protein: CASGLSSGAGNTIYF. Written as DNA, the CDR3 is TGTGCTAGTGGTTTATCTTCAGGGGCTGGAAACACCATATATTTT.

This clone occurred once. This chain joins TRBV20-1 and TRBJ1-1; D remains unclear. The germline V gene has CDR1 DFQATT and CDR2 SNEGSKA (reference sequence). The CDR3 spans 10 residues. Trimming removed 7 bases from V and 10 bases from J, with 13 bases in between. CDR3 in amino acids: CSVGEDIAFF. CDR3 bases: TGCAGTGTCGGAGAGGATATAGCTTTCTTT.

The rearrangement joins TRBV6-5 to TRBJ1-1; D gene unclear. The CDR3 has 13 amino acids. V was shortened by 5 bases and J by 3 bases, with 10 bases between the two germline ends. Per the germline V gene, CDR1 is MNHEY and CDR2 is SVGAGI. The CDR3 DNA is TGTGCCAGCAGTAAGGCGCGGGACACTGAAGCTTTCTTT. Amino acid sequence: CASSKARDTEAFF.

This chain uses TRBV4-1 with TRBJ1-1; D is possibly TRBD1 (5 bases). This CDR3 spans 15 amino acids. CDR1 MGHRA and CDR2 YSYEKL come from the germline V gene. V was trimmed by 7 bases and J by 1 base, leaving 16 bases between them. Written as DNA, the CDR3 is TGCGCCAGCAACAGGCTAATCGGAGAGAACACTGAAGCTTTCTTT. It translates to CASNRLIGENTEAFF.